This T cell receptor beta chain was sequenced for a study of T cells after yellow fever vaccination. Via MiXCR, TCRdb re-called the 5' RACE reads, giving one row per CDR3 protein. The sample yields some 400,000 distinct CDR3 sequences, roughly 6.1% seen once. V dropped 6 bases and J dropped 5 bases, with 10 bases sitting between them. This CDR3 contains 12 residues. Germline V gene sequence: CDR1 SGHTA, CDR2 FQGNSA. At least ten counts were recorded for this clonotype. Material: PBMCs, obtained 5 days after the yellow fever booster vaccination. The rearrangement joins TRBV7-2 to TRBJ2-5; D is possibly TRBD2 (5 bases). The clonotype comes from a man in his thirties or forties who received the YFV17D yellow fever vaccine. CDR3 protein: CASSLARETQYF. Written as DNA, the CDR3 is TGTGCCAGCAGTCTAGCTAGGGAGACCCAGTACTTC.